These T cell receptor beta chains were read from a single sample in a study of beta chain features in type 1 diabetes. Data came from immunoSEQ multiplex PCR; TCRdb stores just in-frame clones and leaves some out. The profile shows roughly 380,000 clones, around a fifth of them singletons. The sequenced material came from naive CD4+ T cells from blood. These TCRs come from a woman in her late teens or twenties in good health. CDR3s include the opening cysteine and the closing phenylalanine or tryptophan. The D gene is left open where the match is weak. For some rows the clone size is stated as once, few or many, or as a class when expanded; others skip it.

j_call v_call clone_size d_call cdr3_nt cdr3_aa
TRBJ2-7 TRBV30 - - TGTGCCTGGAGCCCTGTACAGGGTAACTCCTACGAGCAGTACTTC CAWSPVQGNSYEQYF
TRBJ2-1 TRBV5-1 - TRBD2 TGCGCCAGCAGCTTGGATACTAGCGGAGGTGAGCAGTTCTTC CASSLDTSGGEQFF
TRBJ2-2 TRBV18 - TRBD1 TGTGCCAGCTCACCGACACAGGGGTTGGACGGGGAGCTGTTTTTT CASSPTQGLDGELFF
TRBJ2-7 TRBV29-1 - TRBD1 TGCAGCGTTGAAGTCGGACAGGGGGCACCCTACGAGCAGTACTTC CSVEVGQGAPYEQYF
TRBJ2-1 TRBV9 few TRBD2 TGTGCCAGCAGCGTAGTAATGTGGCGGGGGGCTTGGAATGAGCAGTTCTTC CASSVVMWRGAWNEQFF
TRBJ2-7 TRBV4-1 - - TGCGCCAGCAGCCGCCTAGGAGGTAGTTCCTACGAGCAGTACTTC CASSRLGGSSYEQYF
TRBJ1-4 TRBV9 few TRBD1 TGTGCCAGCAGCTCCTCCGGGACAGATGCAACTAATGAAAAACTGTTTTTT CASSSSGTDATNEKLFF
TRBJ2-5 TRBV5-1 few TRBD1 TGCGCCAGCAGCCGGACGTCAGGGGGCCAAGAGACCCAGTACTTC CASSRTSGGQETQYF
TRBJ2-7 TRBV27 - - TGTGCCAGCAGCCTAGTCGGACAGCTGGGCTACGAGCAGTACTTC CASSLVGQLGYEQYF
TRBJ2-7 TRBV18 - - TGTGCCAGCTCACCACAGGACAGTAACTCCTACGAGCAGTACTTC CASSPQDSNSYEQYF
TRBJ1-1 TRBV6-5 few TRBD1 TGTGCCAGCAGTTCTCGGACAGGGAACACTGAAGCTTTCTTT CASSSRTGNTEAFF